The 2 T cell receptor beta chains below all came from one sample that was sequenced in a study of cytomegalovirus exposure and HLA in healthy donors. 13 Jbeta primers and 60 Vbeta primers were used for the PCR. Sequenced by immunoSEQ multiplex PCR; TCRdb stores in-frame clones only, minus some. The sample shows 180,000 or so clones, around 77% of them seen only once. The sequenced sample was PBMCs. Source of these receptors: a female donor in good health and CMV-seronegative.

CDR3 region: CAIREQGNTGELFF. CDR3 coding DNA: TGTGCCATCAGAGAACAGGGAAACACCGGGGAGCTGTTTTTT. This rearrangement joins TRBV10-3 to TRBJ2-2, with D possibly being TRBD1 (6 bases). This CDR3 region has 14 residues. Germline CDR1 reads ENHRY; CDR2 reads SYGVKD. V was trimmed by 6 bases and J by 2 bases, leaving 10 bases between them.

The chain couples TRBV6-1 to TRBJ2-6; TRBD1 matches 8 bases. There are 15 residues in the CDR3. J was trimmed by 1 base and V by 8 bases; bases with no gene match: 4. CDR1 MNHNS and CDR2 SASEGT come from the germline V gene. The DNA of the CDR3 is TGTGCCAGCGACAGGGGAGCTTCTGGGGCCAACGTCCTGACTTTC. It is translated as CASDRGASGANVLTF.